These 14 T cell receptor beta chains share one sample of origin, sequenced in a study of blood T cell repertoires in COVID-19. The table came from immunoSEQ multiplex PCR; TCRdb's copy has only in-frame clones and leaves some out. The sample holds about 310,000 clones, roughly nine tenths seen once. Sequenced: PBMCs or T cells enriched from blood (not recorded which). The receptors here all came from a woman between 25 and 40 years old who had recovered from COVID-19.

The chain joins TRBV7-3 to TRBJ1-2; D may be TRBD1 (5 bases). Trimming removed 0 bases from V and 6 bases from J, with 8 bases in between. CDR1 and CDR2 from the germline V gene are SGHTA and FQGTGA. CDR3 size: 13 residues. The chain's CDR3 is CASSLTQGHGYTF. The CDR3 DNA sequence: TGTGCCAGCAGCTTAACCCAGGGTCATGGCTACACCTTC. Full variable domain (rest looked up from reference TRBV7-3 and TRBJ1-2): GAGVSQTPSNKVTEKGKYVELRCDPISGHTALYWYRQSLGQGPEFLIYFQGTGAADDSGLPNDRFFAVRPEGSVSTLKIQRTERGDSAVYLCASSLTQGHGYTFGSGTRLTVV.

The rearrangement uses TRBV6-5 and TRBJ2-7, with D tentatively TRBD2 (5 bases). Germline assignment: CDR1 MNHEY and CDR2 SVGAGI. The V end was cut by 2 bases, the J end by 9 bases, with 23 bases between. CDR3 size: 16 residues. CDR3 DNA sequence: TGTGCCAGCAGTTACCCCGGCGGGCCCGTGGTTTGGTGGCAGTACTTC. Its translation is CASSYPGGPVVWWQYF.

V usage is TRBV28 and J usage is TRBJ1-2, with no clear D. V shed 7 bases and J shed 4 bases, with 13 bases lying between them. CDR1 and CDR2 from the germline V gene are MDHEN and SYDVKM. The CDR3 is made up of 13 amino acids. The CDR3 region is CASTRGRSYGYTF. The CDR3 nucleotides read TGTGCCAGCACCCGAGGGCGCAGCTATGGCTACACCTTC.

The chain joins TRBV9 to TRBJ2-2; D is perhaps TRBD2 (6 bases). There are 14 residues in the CDR3. V lost 2 bases and J lost 4, with 9 bases in between. The germline CDR1 and CDR2 sequences are SGDLS and YYNGEE. The CDR3 region is CASSVGTGTGELFF. The CDR3 DNA reads TGTGCCAGCAGCGTCGGGACTGGCACCGGGGAGCTGTTTTTT.

The V call is TRBV6-2 or TRBV6-3, the J call TRBJ1-5; no firm D call. CDR1 MNHEY and CDR2 SVGEGT come from the germline V gene. This CDR3 spans 15 amino acids. The ends were cut back, 6 bases at V and 1 base at J, with 13 bases in the middle. CDR3 residues: CASSRFGVSNQPQHF. The CDR3 nucleotides read TGTGCCAGCAGCCGGTTCGGGGTAAGCAATCAGCCCCAGCATTTT.

There are many counts of this clone. The genes are TRBV6-5 and TRBJ2-7, with 9 bases matching TRBD1. Looked up from germline, CDR1 is MNHEY and CDR2 is SVGAGI. Trimming removed 4 bases from V and 3 bases from J; junction bases left unmatched: 10. The CDR3 extends over 16 amino acids. The DNA for the CDR3 is TGTGCCAGCAGTTCAGCAGGGACAGGGATTTTCTACGAGCAGTACTTC. Its translation: CASSSAGTGIFYEQYF.

This rearrangement joins TRBV7-2 to TRBJ1-1; D call uncertain. CDR1 SGHTA and CDR2 FQGNSA come from the germline V gene. This CDR3 has 14 amino acids. Trimming took off 1 base at V and 3 bases at J, with 9 bases between the two ends. CDR3 bases: TGTGCCAGCAGCTTAGGTCAAGTAGACACTGAAGCTTTCTTT. This sequence encodes CASSLGQVDTEAFF.

The chain couples TRBV4-3 to TRBJ1-1; D is unresolved. CDR1 is LGHNA, CDR2 YSLEER, per germline. V lost 1 base and J lost 4, with 7 bases in between. The CDR3 is made up of 13 amino acids. The CDR3 bases are TGCGCCAGCAGCCAAGGGCGGTCCACTGAAGCTTTCTTT. Translation: CASSQGRSTEAFF.

This clone was seen a few times. This chain uses TRBV18 with TRBJ1-5, with no clear D. Trimming shortened V by 3 bases and J by 4 bases, and 7 bases separated the two germline ends. CDR3 length: 13 residues. Germline V gene data show CDR1 as KGHSH and CDR2 as LQKENI. The CDR3 here is CASSPNQNQPQHF. CDR3 DNA: TGTGCCAGCTCACCCAACCAGAATCAGCCCCAGCATTTT.

The V gene is TRBV3-1 (or the pseudogene TRBV3-2), the J gene TRBJ1-1; perhaps TRBD1 as D (6 bases). V lost 4 bases and J lost 1, with 10 bases in between. The CDR3 loop spans 14 amino acids. Per germline, CDR1 LGHDT and CDR2 YNNKEL (reference sequence). CDR3 loop: CASSPLTGNTEAFF. CDR3 nucleotides: TGTGCCAGCAGCCCCCTGACAGGGAACACTGAAGCTTTCTTT.

This chain links TRBV7-2 with TRBJ2-3; perhaps TRBD2 as D (5 bases). V lost 3 bases to trimming and J lost 7 bases, with 14 bases between them. The CDR3 totals 14 residues. Germline CDR1 and CDR2: SGHTA and FQGNSA. CDR3 sequence: CASSFGSSGNTQYF. The CDR3 bases are TGTGCCAGCAGCTTCGGTTCTTCGGGAAATACGCAGTATTTT.

This sequence joins TRBV6-4 and TRBJ1-1; D perhaps matches TRBD1 (5 bases). This CDR3 is built from 13 residues. V was cut by 7 bases and J by 0 bases, with 9 bases left in between. Germline values: CDR1 MRHNA, CDR2 SNTAGT. The CDR3 protein is CASKDSVNTEAFF. The CDR3, as DNA: TGTGCCAGCAAAGACAGTGTGAACACTGAAGCTTTCTTT.

This clone was observed a handful of times. The chain combines TRBV7-6 with TRBJ2-7, with a weak D call TRBD2 (6 bases). Germline V gene data show CDR1 as SGHVS and CDR2 as FNYEAQ. The CDR3 runs to 15 residues. The V end lost 5 bases, the J end lost 3 bases, and 17 bases lay between the germline ends. CDR3 coding DNA: TGTGCCAGCAGCCAAGAGGGACTCGACGTCTACGAGCAGTACTTC. Translated, it gives CASSQEGLDVYEQYF. The full variable domain, with the rest looked up from reference TRBV7-6 and TRBJ2-7, is GAGVSQSPRYKVTKRGQDVALRCDPISGHVSLYWYRQALGQGPEFLTYFNYEAQQDKSGLPNDRFSAERPEGSISTLTIQRTEQRDSAMYRCASSQEGLDVYEQYFGPGTRLTVT.

This sequence joins TRBV11-2 and TRBJ2-5; D uncertain. The CDR3 covers 12 residues. V lost 0 bases and J lost 5, with 4 bases in between. Germline lookup yields CDR1 SGHAT and CDR2 FQNNGV. Here the CDR3 DNA reads TGTGCCAGCAGCTTAGACCGGGAGACCCAGTACTTC. As protein: CASSLDRETQYF.